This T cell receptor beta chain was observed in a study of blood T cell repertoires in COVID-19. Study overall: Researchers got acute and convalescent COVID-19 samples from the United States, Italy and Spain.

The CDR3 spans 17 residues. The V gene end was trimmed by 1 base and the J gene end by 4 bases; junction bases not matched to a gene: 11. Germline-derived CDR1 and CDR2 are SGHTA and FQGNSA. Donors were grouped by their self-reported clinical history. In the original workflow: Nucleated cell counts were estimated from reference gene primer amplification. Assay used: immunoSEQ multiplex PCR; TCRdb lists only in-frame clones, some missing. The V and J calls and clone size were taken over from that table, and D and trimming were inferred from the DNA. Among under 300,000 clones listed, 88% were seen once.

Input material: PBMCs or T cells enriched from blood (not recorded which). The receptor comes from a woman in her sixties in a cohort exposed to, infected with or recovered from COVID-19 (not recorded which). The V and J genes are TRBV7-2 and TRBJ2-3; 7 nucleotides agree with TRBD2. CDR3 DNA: TGTGCCAGCAGCTTAGAATCAGCGGGAACGGGGGCAGATACGCAGTATTTT. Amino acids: CASSLESAGTGADTQYF.